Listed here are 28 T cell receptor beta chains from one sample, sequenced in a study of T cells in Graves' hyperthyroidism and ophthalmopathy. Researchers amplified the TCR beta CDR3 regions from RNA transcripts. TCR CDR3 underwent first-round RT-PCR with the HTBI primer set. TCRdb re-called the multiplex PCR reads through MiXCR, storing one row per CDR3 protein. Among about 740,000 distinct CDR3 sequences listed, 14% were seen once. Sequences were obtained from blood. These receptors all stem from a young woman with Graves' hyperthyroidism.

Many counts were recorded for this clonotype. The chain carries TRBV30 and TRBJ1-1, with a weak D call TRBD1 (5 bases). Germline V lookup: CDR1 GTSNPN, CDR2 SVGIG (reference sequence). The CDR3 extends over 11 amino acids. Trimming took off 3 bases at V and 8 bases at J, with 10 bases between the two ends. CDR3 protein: CAWSGGREAFF. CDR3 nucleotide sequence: TGTGCCTGGAGCGGGGGTCGAGAAGCTTTCTTT.

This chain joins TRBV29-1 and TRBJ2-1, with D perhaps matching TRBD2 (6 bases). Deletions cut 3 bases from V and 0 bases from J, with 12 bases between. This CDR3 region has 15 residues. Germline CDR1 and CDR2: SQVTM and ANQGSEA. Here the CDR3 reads CSVDTSTNSYNEQFF. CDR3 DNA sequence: TGCAGCGTTGACACTAGCACCAACTCCTACAATGAGCAGTTCTTC.

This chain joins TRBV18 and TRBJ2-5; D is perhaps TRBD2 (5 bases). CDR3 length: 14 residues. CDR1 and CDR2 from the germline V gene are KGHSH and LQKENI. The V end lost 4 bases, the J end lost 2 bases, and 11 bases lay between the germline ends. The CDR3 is CASSRGWGQETQYF. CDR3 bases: TGTGCCAGCTCACGCGGGTGGGGACAAGAGACCCAGTACTTC.

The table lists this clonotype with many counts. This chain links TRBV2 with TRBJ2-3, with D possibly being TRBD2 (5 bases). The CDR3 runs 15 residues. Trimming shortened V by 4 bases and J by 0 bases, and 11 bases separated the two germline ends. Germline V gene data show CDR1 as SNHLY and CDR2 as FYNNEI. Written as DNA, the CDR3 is TGTGCCAGCAGTGTAACGGACTTGAGCACAGATACGCAGTATTTT. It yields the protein CASSVTDLSTDTQYF.

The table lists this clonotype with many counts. CDR3 DNA sequence: TGTGCCAGCAGTGAAGGGGAGGGAAAACTGTTTTTT. Protein sequence: CASSEGEGKLFF. This chain links TRBV28 with TRBJ1-4; D is perhaps TRBD1 (5 bases). In germline, CDR1 is MDHEN, CDR2 SYDVKM. With 5 bases removed from V and 10 bases from J, the gap between germline ends came to 11 bases. CDR3 length equals 12 residues.

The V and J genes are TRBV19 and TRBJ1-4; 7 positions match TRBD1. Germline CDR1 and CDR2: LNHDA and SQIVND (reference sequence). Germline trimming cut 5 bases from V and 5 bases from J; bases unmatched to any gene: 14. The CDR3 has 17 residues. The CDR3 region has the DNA TGTGCCAGTAGTCCCGGACAGGCCAGGGGGGTGAATGAAAAACTGTTTTTT. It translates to CASSPGQARGVNEKLFF.

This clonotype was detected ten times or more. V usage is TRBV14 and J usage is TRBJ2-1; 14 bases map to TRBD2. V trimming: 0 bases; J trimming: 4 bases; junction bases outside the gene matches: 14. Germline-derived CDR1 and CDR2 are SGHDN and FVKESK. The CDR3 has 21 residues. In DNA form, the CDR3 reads TGTGCCAGCAGCCAAGAGGGGGGACTAGCGGGAGTCAGGGCCCCGTACAATGAGCAGTTCTTC. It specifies CASSQEGGLAGVRAPYNEQFF.

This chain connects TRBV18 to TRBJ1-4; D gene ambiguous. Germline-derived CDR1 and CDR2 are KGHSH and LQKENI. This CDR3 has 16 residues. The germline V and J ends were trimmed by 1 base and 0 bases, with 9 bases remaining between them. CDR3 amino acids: CASSPLGSATNEKLFF. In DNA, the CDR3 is TGTGCCAGCTCACCACTCGGGAGTGCAACTAATGAAAAACTGTTTTTT.

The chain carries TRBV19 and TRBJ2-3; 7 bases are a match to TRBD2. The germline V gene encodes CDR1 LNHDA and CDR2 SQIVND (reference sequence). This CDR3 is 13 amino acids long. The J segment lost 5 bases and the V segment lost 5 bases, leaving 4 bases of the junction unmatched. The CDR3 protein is CASSPSGEDTQYF. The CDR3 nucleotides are TGTGCCAGTAGTCCAAGCGGGGAAGATACGCAGTATTTT.

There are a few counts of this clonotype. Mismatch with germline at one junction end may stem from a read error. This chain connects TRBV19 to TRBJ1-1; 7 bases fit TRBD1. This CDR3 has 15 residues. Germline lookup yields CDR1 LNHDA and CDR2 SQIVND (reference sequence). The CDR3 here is CASRQGITPNTEAFF. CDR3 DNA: TGTGCTAGTAGACAGGGAATTACTCCGAACACTGAAGCTTTCTTT.

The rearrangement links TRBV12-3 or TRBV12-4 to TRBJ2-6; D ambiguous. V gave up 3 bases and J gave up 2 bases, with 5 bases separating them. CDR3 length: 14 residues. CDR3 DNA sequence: TGTGCCAGCAGTTTCTTAACTGGGGCCAACGTCCTGACTTTC. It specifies CASSFLTGANVLTF.

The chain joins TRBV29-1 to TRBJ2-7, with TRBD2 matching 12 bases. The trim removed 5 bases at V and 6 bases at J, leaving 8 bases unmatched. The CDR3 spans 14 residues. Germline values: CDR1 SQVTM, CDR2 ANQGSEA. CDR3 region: CSVSSGRATSEQYF. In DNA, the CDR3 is TGCAGCGTTTCTAGCGGGAGGGCGACTTCCGAGCAGTACTTC.

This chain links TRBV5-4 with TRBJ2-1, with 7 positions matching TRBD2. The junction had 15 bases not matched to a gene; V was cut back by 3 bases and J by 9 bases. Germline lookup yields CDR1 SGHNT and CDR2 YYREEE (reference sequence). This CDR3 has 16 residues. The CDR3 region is CASSYGLVSNSGEQFF. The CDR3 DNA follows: TGTGCCAGCAGCTACGGACTAGTCAGTAACTCGGGTGAGCAGTTCTTC. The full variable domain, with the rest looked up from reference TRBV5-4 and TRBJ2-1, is ETGVTQSPTHLIKTRGQQVTLRCSSQSGHNTVSWYQQALGQGPQFIFQYYREEENGRGNFPPRFSGLQFPNYSSELNVNALELDDSALYLCASSYGLVSNSGEQFFGPGTRLTVL.

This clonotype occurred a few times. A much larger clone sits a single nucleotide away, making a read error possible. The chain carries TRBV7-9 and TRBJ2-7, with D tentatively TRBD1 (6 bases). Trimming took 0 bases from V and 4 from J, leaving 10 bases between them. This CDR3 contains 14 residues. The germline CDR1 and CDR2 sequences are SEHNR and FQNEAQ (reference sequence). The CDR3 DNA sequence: TGTGCCAGCAGCTTAGCGGTACAGGGTTACGAGCAGTACTTC. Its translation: CASSLAVQGYEQYF.

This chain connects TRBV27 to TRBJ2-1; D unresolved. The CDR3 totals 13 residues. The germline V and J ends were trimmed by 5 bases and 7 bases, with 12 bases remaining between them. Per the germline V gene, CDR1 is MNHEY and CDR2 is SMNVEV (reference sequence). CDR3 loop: CASSTNSLNEQFF. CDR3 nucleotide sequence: TGTGCCAGCAGTACCAATTCCCTTAATGAGCAGTTCTTC.

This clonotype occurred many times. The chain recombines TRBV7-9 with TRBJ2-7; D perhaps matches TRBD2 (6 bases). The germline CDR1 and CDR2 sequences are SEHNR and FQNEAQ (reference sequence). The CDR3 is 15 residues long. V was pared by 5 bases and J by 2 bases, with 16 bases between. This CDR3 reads CASSPPGVSTYEQYF. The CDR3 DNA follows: TGTGCCAGCAGCCCCCCGGGGGTGTCAACCTACGAGCAGTACTTC.

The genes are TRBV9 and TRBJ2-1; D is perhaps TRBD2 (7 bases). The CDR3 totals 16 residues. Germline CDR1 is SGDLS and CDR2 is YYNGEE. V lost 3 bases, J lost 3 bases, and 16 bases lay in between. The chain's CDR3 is CASSEGGRPHYNEQFF. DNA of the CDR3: TGTGCCAGCAGCGAGGGGGGGAGACCGCACTACAATGAGCAGTTCTTC.

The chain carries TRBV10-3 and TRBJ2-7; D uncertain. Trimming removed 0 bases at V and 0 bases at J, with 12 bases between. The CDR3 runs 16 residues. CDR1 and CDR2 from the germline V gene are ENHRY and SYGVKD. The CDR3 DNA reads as TGTGCCATCAGTGAGTCCTTTGCGACGAGCTCCTACGAGCAGTACTTC. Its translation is CAISESFATSSYEQYF.

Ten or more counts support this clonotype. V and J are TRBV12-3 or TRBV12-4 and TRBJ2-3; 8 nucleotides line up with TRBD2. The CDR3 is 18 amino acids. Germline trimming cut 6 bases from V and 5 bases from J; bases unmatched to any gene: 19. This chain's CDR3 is CASRQRGMGSGGGDTQYF. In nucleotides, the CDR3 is TGTGCCAGCAGGCAAAGGGGCATGGGAAGCGGGGGTGGAGATACGCAGTATTTT.

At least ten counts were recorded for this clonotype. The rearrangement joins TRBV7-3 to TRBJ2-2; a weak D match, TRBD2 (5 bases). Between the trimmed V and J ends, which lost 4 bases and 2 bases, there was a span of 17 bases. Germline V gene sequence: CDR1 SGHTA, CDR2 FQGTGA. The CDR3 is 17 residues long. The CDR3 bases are TGTGCCAGCAGCTCCCCCTTTGGCGGGCGAAACACCGGGGAGCTGTTTTTT. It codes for CASSSPFGGRNTGELFF.

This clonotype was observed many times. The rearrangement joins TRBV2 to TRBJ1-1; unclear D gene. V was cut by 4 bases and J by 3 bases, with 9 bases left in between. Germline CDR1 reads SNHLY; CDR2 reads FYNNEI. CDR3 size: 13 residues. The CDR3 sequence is CASSAGGYTEAFF. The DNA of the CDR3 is TGTGCCAGCAGTGCCGGCGGCTACACTGAAGCTTTCTTT.

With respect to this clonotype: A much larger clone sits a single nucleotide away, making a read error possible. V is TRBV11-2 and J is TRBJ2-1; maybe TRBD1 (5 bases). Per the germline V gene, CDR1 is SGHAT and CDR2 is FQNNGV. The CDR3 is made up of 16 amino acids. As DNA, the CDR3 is TGTGCCAGCAGCAAAGGGGTCCAGATGGGCTACAATGAGCAGCTCTTC. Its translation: CASSKGVQMGYNEQLF.

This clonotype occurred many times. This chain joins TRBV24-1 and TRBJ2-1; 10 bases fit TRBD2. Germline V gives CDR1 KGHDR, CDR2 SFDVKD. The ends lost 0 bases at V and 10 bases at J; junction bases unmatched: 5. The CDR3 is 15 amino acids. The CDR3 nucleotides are TGTGCCACCAGTGATTTGGCTAGCGGGAGTTCGGAGCAGTTCTTC. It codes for CATSDLASGSSEQFF.

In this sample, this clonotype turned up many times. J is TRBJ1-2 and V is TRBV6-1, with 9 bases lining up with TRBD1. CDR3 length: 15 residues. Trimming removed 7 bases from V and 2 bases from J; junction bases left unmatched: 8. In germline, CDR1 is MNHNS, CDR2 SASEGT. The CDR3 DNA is TGTGCCAGCAATCACCCCGGACAGGGGAACTATGGCTACACCTTC. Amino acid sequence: CASNHPGQGNYGYTF.

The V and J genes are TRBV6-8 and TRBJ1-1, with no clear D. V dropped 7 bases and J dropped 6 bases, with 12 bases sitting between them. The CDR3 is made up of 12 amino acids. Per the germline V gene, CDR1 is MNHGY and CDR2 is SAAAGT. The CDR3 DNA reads TGTGCCAGCACCATCAGGCACCCTGAAGCTTTCTTT. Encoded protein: CASTIRHPEAFF.

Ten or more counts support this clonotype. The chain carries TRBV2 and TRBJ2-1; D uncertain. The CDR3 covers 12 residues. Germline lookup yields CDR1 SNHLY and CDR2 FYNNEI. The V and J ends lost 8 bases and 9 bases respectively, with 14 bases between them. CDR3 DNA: TGTGCCAGCCTACAAACCGGATTTGAGCAGTTCTTC. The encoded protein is CASLQTGFEQFF. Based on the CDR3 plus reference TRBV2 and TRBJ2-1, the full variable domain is EPEVTQTPSHQVTQMGQEVILRCVPISNHLYFYWYRQILGQKVEFLVSFYNNEISEKSEIFDDQFSVERPDGSNFTLKIRSTKLEDSAMYFCASLQTGFEQFFGPGTRLTVL.

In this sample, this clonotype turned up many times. The CDR3, as DNA: TGTGCCAGCAGCGCCACGACAGGGGAGTATAGCAATCAGCCCCAGCATTTT. This gives the protein CASSATTGEYSNQPQHF. The chain carries TRBV5-5 and TRBJ1-5, with TRBD1 matching over 8 bases. Germline assignment: CDR1 SGHKS and CDR2 YYEKEE (reference sequence). This CDR3 spans 17 amino acids. Trimming took 4 bases from V and 0 from J; bases not matched to a gene: 9.

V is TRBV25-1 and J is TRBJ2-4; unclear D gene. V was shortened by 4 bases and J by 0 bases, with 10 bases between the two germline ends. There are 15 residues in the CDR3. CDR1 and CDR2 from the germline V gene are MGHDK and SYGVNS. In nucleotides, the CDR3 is TGTGCCAGCAGTGCCCCCGGTTTAGCCAAAAACATTCAGTACTTC. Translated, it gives CASSAPGLAKNIQYF.